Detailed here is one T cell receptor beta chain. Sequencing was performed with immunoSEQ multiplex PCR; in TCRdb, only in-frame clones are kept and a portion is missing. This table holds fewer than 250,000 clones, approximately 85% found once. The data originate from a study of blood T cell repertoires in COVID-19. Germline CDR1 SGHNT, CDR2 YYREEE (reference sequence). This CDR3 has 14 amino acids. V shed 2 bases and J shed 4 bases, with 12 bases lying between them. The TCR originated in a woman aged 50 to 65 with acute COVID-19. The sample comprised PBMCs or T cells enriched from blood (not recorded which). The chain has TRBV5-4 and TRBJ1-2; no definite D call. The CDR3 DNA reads TGTGCCAGCAGCTTTGGACTGGACCCCTATGGCTACACCTTC. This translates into CASSFGLDPYGYTF.